Sequencing of this TCR beta chain was carried out in a study of Ad26.COV2.S vaccination and SARS-CoV-2 variants. Findings of the study overall: Vaccine and placebo recipients had similar non-spike TCR breadth. It is possible that the TCR breadth and depth analyses underestimated the total T cell responses.

Clones were sequenced by immunoSEQ multiplex PCR, and TCRdb holds only the in-frame ones, with some missing. Here the sample spans roughly 500,000 clones, 89% being singletons. V gave up 6 bases and J gave up 5 bases, with 16 bases separating them. Germline CDR1 reads SGHTA; CDR2 reads FQGNSA. The CDR3 totals 14 residues. Treatment noted: roughly 20 received Ad26.COV2.S at low or high dose, single or two shots; 5 received placebo; per-sample allocation not given. Collection of the samples took place on day 63 after the first injection of vaccine or placebo. Within Boston, the person who donated was an adult of 18-55 years. A note on this clone: Its target is unknown.

V is TRBV7-2 and J is TRBJ1-2, with D unresolved. Sequencing was performed on peripheral blood, taken in a trial of Ad26.COV2.S vaccine versus placebo. The origin of this receptor is a person between 18 and 59 years old who received the Ad26.COV2.S COVID-19 vaccine or a placebo. The CDR3 loop is CASSTRWALYGYTF. CDR3 bases: TGTGCCAGCAGTACCAGGTGGGCCCTTTATGGCTACACCTTC.